This T cell receptor beta chain was obtained from a study of blood T cell repertoires in COVID-19. The germline CDR1 and CDR2 sequences are SGHNT and YYREEE (reference sequence). The length of the CDR3 is 18 residues. V lost 1 base to trimming and J lost 1 base; unmatched junction nucleotides: 11. Generated by immunoSEQ multiplex PCR, the TCRdb table keeps only in-frame clones and is missing some. The sample has about 140,000 clones; around nine tenths are singletons. The chain links TRBV5-4 to TRBJ2-7; 10 bases line up with TRBD1. The sequence was collected from a woman aged 50 to 65 with acute or convalescent COVID-19. Sample: peripheral blood. The chain's CDR3 is CASSLPGWDRGSSYEQYF. In nucleotides, the CDR3 is TGTGCCAGCAGCTTGCCGGGGTGGGACAGGGGAAGTTCCTACGAGCAGTACTTC.